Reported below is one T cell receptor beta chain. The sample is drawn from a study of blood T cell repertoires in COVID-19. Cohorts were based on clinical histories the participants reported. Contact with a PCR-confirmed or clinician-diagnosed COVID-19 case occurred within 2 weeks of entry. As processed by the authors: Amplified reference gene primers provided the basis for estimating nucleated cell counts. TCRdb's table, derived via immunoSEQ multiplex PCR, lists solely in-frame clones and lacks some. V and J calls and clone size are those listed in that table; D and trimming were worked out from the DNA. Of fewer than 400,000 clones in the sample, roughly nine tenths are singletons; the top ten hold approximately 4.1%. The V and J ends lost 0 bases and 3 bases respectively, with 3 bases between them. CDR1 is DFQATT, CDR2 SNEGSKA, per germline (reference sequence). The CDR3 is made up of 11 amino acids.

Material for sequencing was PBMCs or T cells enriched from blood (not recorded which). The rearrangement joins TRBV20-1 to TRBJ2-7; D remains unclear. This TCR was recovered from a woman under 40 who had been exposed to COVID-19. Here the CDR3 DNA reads TGCAGTGCTAGAGACAACTACGAGCAGTACTTC. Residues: CSARDNYEQYF.